A selection of T cell receptor beta chains follows, all from one sample in a study of cytomegalovirus exposure and HLA in healthy donors. TCRdb keeps only in-frame clones here, not all; method: immunoSEQ multiplex PCR. The repertoire holds 50,000 to 60,000 clones, with about four fifths as singletons. Sample: PBMCs. These receptors were taken from a female donor in good health and CMV-seronegative. Each CDR3 is given with its conserved first and last residue. A D gene is named only where the DNA matches it firmly. Rows may omit the clone size; those that give it use once, few, many or a size class.

D	length	V	J	size	DNA	CDR3
.	15	TRBV6-5	TRBJ1-5	.	TGTGCCAGCAGTAAGGACAGTCTTAGCAATCAGCCCCAGCATTTT	CASSKDSLSNQPQHF
.	14	TRBV19	TRBJ2-7	once	TGTGCCAGTAGTGCCGCCGGGATTCCCTACGAGCAGTACTTC	CASSAAGIPYEQYF
.	13	TRBV9	TRBJ2-3	.	TGTGCCAGCAGCGCGACTAGCACAGATACGCAGTATTTT	CASSATSTDTQYF
TRBD1	15	TRBV11-2	TRBJ1-5	.	TGTGCCAGCAGCTTAACAGGGGGCAGCAATCAGCCCCAGCATTTT	CASSLTGGSNQPQHF
TRBD1	16	TRBV7-3	TRBJ1-1	few	TGTGCCAGCAGCTTAAGTCGACAGGGAGTCGGCACTGAAGCTTTCTTT	CASSLSRQGVGTEAFF
.	14	TRBV6-5	TRBJ2-7	.	TGTGCCAGCAGTTACTCCGCAGGGGACTACGAGCAGTACTTC	CASSYSAGDYEQYF
.	14	TRBV25-1	TRBJ1-2	.	TGTGCCAGCAGTGAATATAGTGCGGGCTATGGCTACACCTTC	CASSEYSAGYGYTF
.	15	TRBV5-1	TRBJ2-2	.	TGCGCCAGCAGCTTGGGGGGGCCTAAAACCGGGGAGCTGTTTTTT	CASSLGGPKTGELFF
.	13	TRBV7-6	TRBJ2-7	.	TGTGCCAGCAGCCCCGCGCCCTCCTACGAGCAGTACTTC	CASSPAPSYEQYF
TRBD2	18	TRBV7-8	TRBJ2-3	.	TGTGCCAGCAGCTTTACCCCTAGCGGGGGGACTAGCACAGATACGCAGTATTTT	CASSFTPSGGTSTDTQYF